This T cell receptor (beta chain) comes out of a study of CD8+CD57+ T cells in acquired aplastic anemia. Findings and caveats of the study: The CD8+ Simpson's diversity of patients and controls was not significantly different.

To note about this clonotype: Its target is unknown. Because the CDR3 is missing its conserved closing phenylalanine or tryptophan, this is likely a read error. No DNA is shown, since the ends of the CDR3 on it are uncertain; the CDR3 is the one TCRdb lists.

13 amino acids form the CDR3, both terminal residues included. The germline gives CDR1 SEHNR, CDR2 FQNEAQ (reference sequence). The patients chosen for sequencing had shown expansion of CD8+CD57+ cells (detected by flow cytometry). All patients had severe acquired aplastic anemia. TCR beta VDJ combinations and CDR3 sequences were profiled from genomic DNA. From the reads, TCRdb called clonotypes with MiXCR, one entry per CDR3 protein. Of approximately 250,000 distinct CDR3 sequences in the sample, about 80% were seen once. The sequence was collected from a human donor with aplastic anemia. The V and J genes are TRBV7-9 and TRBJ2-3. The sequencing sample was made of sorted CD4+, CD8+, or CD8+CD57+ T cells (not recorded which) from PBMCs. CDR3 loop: CASSFQRTGTHDE.